These T cell receptor beta chains were read from a single sample in a study of blood T cell repertoires in COVID-19. Libraries were prepared by immunoSEQ multiplex PCR; TCRdb keeps only in-frame clonotypes and omits some of them. The sample records about 110,000 clones, about 90% being singletons. The material sequenced was peripheral blood. The receptor set was obtained from a man aged 35-49 years with active or convalescent COVID-19. Both conserved end residues are part of each CDR3. The D gene is left open where the match is weak. The listing skips clone size in some rows; elsewhere it reads once, few, many or a size class.

>TRBV5-1|TRBJ1-6|-|-
TGCGCCAGCAGCTTGGACAGAGGAGGCAATTCACCCCTCCACTTT
CASSLDRGGNSPLHF
>TRBV18|TRBJ1-4|-|-
TGTGCCAGCTCACCACCGTTTCCGGGTGAGGGTGAAAAACTGTTTTTT
CASSPPFPGEGEKLFF
>TRBV19|TRBJ2-1|-|few
TGTGCCAGTAGTACCAACAGGGTTGGTGAGCAGTTCTTC
CASSTNRVGEQFF
>TRBV2|TRBJ2-3|-|few
TGTGCCAGCAGTCTGACAGGGACTAGCACAGATACGCAGTATTTT
CASSLTGTSTDTQYF
>TRBV7-2|TRBJ1-5|TRBD1|-
TGTGCCAGCAGCTTCGACAGGGGCTATCAGCCCCAGCATTTT
CASSFDRGYQPQHF
>TRBV11-2|TRBJ2-5|-|-
TGTGCCAGCAGCCTCACACAGGTGAAGGGGGAGACCCAGTACTTC
CASSLTQVKGETQYF
>TRBV9|TRBJ2-7|-|once
TGTGCCAGCAGCGTAGTGGCGGAATCCTACGAGCAGTACTTC
CASSVVAESYEQYF
>TRBV4-2|TRBJ2-1|-|-
TGTGCCAGCAGCCAAGATCTCTTATACAATGAGCAGTTCTTC
CASSQDLLYNEQFF
>TRBV2|TRBJ1-1|-|-
TGTGCCAGCAGGTCGGAGGGCACTGAAGCTTTCTTT
CASRSEGTEAFF
>TRBV12-3/TRBV12-4|TRBJ2-7|-|once
TGTGCCAGCAGGGAGGGTGGGGAGCAGTACTTC
CASREGGEQYF
>TRBV7-6|TRBJ1-1|-|-
TGTGCCAGCAGCTTGAGGCAGGGTTACACTGAAGCTTTCTTT
CASSLRQGYTEAFF
>TRBV6-5|TRBJ2-1|-|-
TGTGCCAGCAGCTCGACTAGTAGACGGGTCAATGAGCAGTTCTTC
CASSSTSRRVNEQFF
>TRBV25-1|TRBJ2-3|TRBD1|-
TGTGCCAGCACCCTAGAAAGACAGGGGTGGGATACGCAGTATTTT
CASTLERQGWDTQYF
>TRBV7-9|TRBJ2-3|TRBD2|-
TGTGCCAGCAGCTTCAAAGCGGGAGCTGGTGCAGATACGCAGTATTTT
CASSFKAGAGADTQYF
>TRBV2|TRBJ1-1|TRBD1|once
TGTGCCGTCACGGTATGGGACAGGGGATTTGAAGCTTTCTTT
CAVTVWDRGFEAFF
>TRBV5-1|TRBJ2-7|TRBD1|-
TGCGCCAGCAGCTGGGGCTCCGGACAGGGTGGGGCCTACGAGCAGTACTTC
CASSWGSGQGGAYEQYF
>TRBV2|TRBJ1-5|-|-
TGTGCCAGCAGTGCTTGGACTCCAAACAATCAGCCCCAGCATTTT
CASSAWTPNNQPQHF
>TRBV18|TRBJ1-4|TRBD1|once
TGTGCCAGCTCACCACGACAGGGTTTTGAAAAACTGTTTTTT
CASSPRQGFEKLFF
>TRBV4-3|TRBJ2-1|-|-
TGCGCCAGCAGCCAAGATTTCGGGGGAGTCTACAATGAGCAGTTCTTC
CASSQDFGGVYNEQFF
>TRBV2|TRBJ1-5|TRBD1|-
TGTGCCAGCAGTGAAGGATTCGACAGGGAAAAATATAGCAATCAGCCCCAGCATTTT
CASSEGFDREKYSNQPQHF
>TRBV30|TRBJ2-1|-|-
TGTGCCTGGACACCAGGGTATATTGGGGATGAGCAGTTCTTC
CAWTPGYIGDEQFF
>TRBV11-3|TRBJ2-1|-|-
TGTGCCAGCAGCTTAGGGACTACCCCGCTCCAAGAGCAGTTCTTC
CASSLGTTPLQEQFF
>TRBV20-1|TRBJ2-1|TRBD2|-
TGCAGTGCTAGTTCCGGGACTAGCGTCATGTCGGAGCAGTTCTTC
CSASSGTSVMSEQFF
>TRBV27|TRBJ1-1|-|many
TGTGCCAGCAAACAGGTGGAAGGGACTGAAGCTTTCTTT
CASKQVEGTEAFF
>TRBV19|TRBJ2-1|TRBD2|-
TGTGCCAGTAGTATAGATGGGAGCGCGGGAGGGTCTTACAATGAGCAGTTCTTC
CASSIDGSAGGSYNEQFF
>TRBV6-2/TRBV6-3|TRBJ1-2|-|-
TGTGCCAGCAGTTACTCCGACAGGCCCTCGAATGGCTACACCTTC
CASSYSDRPSNGYTF
>TRBV9|TRBJ1-4|-|-
TGTGCCAGCAGCGTAGGGGAGATCGAAAAACTGTTTTTT
CASSVGEIEKLFF
>TRBV24-1|TRBJ1-2|-|-
TGTGCCACCAGTGATTTTGAGACTCGTGGCTACACCTTC
CATSDFETRGYTF
>TRBV5-4|TRBJ1-6|TRBD1|-
TGTGCCAGCAGCTCGTTCTCAGGGGGCGATTCACCCCTCCACTTT
CASSSFSGGDSPLHF
>TRBV4-3|TRBJ1-4|-|-
TGCGCCAGCAGCCAAGAGGGCCAGTTTAATGAAAAACTGTTTTTT
CASSQEGQFNEKLFF
>TRBV30|TRBJ1-2|-|-
TGTGCCTGGAGTACTTCTTTCGGGGGCTATGGCTACACCTTC
CAWSTSFGGYGYTF